This TCR beta chain comes out of a study of beta chain features in type 1 diabetes. Study as a whole: Examination covered roughly 100,000,000 sorted cells spanning all samples.

Reverse transcription of all isolated RNA meant that expressed TCRB transcripts were sequenced. Profiled with immunoSEQ multiplex PCR; TCRdb holds only in-frame clones, not every one. The sample consists of about 370,000 clones, over 13% of them appearing once. V lost 7 bases, J lost 8 bases, and 8 bases lay in between. Germline V gene data show CDR1 as MDHEN and CDR2 as SYDVKM. The CDR3 covers 10 residues. The receptor's source is a woman aged 18-29 years in good health. The chain links TRBV28 to TRBJ1-1; TRBD1 might be the D (6 bases). Sample: naive CD4+ T cells from blood. CDR3 sequence (DNA): TGTGCCAGCAAACAGGGAGAAGCTTTCTTT. As protein: CASKQGEAFF.